This TCR beta chain was sequenced for a study of technical replicates of blood from a few donors (dated by TCRdb to the late 2010s). V and J are trimmed by 3 bases and 2 bases, and the gene matches miss 9 bases of the junction. The CDR3 covers 18 residues, taking in both the cysteine and the phenylalanine. Only the CDR3 DNA is retained, 54 bases long and in frame from the first base. Looking up the germline V gene (reference sequence) yields CDR1 SGHNT and CDR2 YYREEE. This clone was observed once. The antigen it recognizes is unknown. Base qualities were left out, and no much larger clone turns up one base away. Libraries were constructed by the immunoSEQ multiplex PCR assay. Here the immuneACCESS table is served through TCRdb, limited to in-frame sequences with V and J called. Missing clones are a known gap in these copies; in checked studies unresolved V genes cover under half, and the rest lacks a known reason. Recorded for this sample are around 79,000 clones; roughly 92% of them occurred a single time. The biggest ten clones account for 0.2% to 0.3% of the sample.

The sequence was obtained from a human donor in good health. The rearrangement combines TRBV5-4 with TRBJ2-6; 9 bases in the middle match TRBD2. The material sequenced was T cells isolated from PBMCs. The nucleotide sequence is TGTGCCAGCAGCTCAGGCGGGAGGGCCGATGCTGGGGCCAACGTCCTGACTTTC. Its protein product is CASSSGGRADAGANVLTF. Joined to the reference TRBV5-4 and TRBJ2-6 proteins, this CDR3 gives the full variable domain: ETGVTQSPTHLIKTRGQQVTLRCSSQSGHNTVSWYQQALGQGPQFIFQYYREEENGRGNFPPRFSGLQFPNYSSELNVNALELDDSALYLCASSSGGRADAGANVLTFGAGSRLTVL.